Shown below are 5 T cell receptor beta chains from a single sample sequenced in a study of blood T cell repertoires in COVID-19. This table comes from immunoSEQ multiplex PCR, and its TCRdb copy is limited to in-frame clones, with some not included. Of 120,000 or so clones listed, around 83% are singletons. The sample consisted of peripheral blood. All receptors come from a man of 80 years or more with active or convalescent COVID-19.

This clone was seen just once. V is TRBV2 and J is TRBJ1-1; a possible D gene is TRBD1 (6 bases). There are 15 residues in the CDR3. Germline assignment: CDR1 SNHLY and CDR2 FYNNEI. V shed 5 bases and J shed 1 base, with 14 bases lying between them. The CDR3 sequence is CASSKIQGPNTEAFF. CDR3 DNA: TGTGCCAGCAGTAAAATACAGGGACCGAACACTGAAGCTTTCTTT.

This chain links TRBV5-1 with TRBJ1-3; possible D gene TRBD1, 5 bases. V gave up 7 bases and J gave up 0 bases, with 14 bases separating them. The CDR3 totals 15 residues. From germline, CDR1 is SGHRS and CDR2 YFSETQ. The CDR3 region is CASAPTTASGNTIYF. CDR3 DNA sequence: TGCGCCAGCGCTCCTACGACAGCCTCTGGAAACACCATATATTTT.

This chain joins TRBV2 and TRBJ2-5; 7 nucleotides match TRBD1. CDR1 is SNHLY, CDR2 FYNNEI, per germline. V trimming: 3 bases; J trimming: 4 bases; junction bases outside the gene matches: 8. This CDR3 comprises 15 residues. As DNA, the CDR3 is TGTGCCAGCAGTGAGACGACAGGGTCTTCAGAGACCCAGTACTTC. Translation: CASSETTGSSETQYF. The entire variable domain, with the rest obtained from reference TRBV2 and TRBJ2-5, is as follows: EPEVTQTPSHQVTQMGQEVILRCVPISNHLYFYWYRQILGQKVEFLVSFYNNEISEKSEIFDDQFSVERPDGSNFTLKIRSTKLEDSAMYFCASSETTGSSETQYFGPGTRLLVL.

The chain carries TRBV7-9 and TRBJ1-2, with TRBD1 as a possible D gene (6 bases). The CDR3 spans 17 residues. V dropped 5 bases and J dropped 4 bases, with 23 bases sitting between them. Germline loops: CDR1 SEHNR, CDR2 FQNEAQ (reference sequence). Written as DNA, the CDR3 is TGTGCCAGCAGCGCGGCGACCGGGACACCAATTTCCTATGGCTACACCTTC. Its protein product is CASSAATGTPISYGYTF.

In regard to this clone: The sample has other DNA sequences that encode this CDR3 too. This rearrangement joins TRBV7-2 to TRBJ2-1, with 7 bases aligning to TRBD2. CDR1 SGHTA and CDR2 FQGNSA come from the germline V gene. V trimming: 1 base; J trimming: 4 bases; junction bases outside the gene matches: 4. The CDR3 covers 15 residues. The CDR3 sequence: CASSLVGGGYNEQFF. The CDR3 DNA is TGTGCCAGCAGCTTAGTTGGGGGGGGGTACAATGAGCAGTTCTTC.